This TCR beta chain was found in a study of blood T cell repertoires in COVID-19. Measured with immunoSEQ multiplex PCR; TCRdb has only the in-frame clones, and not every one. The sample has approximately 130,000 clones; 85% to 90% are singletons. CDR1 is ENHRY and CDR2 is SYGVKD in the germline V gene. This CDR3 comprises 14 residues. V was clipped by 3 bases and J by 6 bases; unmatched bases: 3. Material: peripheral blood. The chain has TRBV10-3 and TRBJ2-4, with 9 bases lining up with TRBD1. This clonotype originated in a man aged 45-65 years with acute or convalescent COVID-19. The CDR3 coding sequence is TGTGCCATCAGTGACCCGGGACAGGGAAACATTCAGTACTTC. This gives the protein CAISDPGQGNIQYF.